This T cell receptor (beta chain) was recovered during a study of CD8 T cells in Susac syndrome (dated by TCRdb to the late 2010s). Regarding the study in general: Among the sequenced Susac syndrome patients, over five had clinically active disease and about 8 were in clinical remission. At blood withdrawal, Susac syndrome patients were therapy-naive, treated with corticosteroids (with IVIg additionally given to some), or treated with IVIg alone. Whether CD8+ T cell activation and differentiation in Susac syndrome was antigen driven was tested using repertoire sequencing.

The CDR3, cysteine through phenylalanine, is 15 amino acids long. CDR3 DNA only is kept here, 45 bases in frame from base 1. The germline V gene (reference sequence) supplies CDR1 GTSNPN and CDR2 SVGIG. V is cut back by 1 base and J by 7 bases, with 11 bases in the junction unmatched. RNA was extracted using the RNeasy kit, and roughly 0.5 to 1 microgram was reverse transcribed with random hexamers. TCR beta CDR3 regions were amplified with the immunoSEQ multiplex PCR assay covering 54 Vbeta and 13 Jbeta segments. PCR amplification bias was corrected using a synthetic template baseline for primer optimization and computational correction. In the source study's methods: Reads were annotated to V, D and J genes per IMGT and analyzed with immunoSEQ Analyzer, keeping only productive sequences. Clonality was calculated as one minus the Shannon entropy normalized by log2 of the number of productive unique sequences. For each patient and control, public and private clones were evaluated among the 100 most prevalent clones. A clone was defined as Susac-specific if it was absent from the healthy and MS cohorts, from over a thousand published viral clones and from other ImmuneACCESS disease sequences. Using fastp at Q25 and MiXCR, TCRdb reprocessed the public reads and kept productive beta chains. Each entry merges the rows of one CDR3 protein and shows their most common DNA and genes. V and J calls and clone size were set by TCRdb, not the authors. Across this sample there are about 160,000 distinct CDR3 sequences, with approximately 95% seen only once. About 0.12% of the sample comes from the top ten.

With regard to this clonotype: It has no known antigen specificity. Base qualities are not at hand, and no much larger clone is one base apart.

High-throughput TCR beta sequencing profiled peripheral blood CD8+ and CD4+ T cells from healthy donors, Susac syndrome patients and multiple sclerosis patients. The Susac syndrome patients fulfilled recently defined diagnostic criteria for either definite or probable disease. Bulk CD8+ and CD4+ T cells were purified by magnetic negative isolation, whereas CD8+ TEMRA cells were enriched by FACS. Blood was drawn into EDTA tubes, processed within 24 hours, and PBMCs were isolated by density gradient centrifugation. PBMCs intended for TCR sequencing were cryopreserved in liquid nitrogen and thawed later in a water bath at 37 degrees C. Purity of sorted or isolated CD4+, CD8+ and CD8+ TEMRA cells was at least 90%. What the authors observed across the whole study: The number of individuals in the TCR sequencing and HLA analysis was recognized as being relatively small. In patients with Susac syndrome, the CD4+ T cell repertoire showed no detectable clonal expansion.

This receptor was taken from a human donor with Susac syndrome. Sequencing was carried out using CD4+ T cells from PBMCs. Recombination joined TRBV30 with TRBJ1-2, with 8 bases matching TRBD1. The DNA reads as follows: TGTGCCTGGAGTGCCAAACCAGGGGGCGTTTCTGGCTACACCTTC. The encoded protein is CAWSAKPGGVSGYTF. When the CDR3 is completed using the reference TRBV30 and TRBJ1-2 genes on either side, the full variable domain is SQTIHQWPATLVQPVGSPLSLECTVEGTSNPNLYWYRQAAGRGLQLLFYSVGIGQISSEVPQNLSASRPQDRQFILSSKKLLLSDSGFYLCAWSAKPGGVSGYTFGSGTRLTVV.